These 17 T cell receptor beta chains were sequenced from one sample in a study of beta chain features in type 1 diabetes. Expressed TCRB transcripts got sequenced, as all isolated RNA was reverse transcribed. Assay used: immunoSEQ multiplex PCR; TCRdb lists only in-frame clones, some missing. The sample contains about 340,000 clones, roughly 8% of which appear only once. Sequencing was done on a sample of central memory CD4+ T cells from blood. These receptors all stem from a woman younger than 30 in good health.

The genes are TRBV5-4 and TRBJ2-7; D not resolved. Per germline, CDR1 SGHNT and CDR2 YYREEE (reference sequence). Trimming stripped 4 bases from V and 3 bases from J, with 20 bases between. The CDR3 consists of 16 residues. The CDR3 region has the DNA TGTGCCAGCAGCCAAGCCGGCACTACCAGAAACTACGAGCAGTACTTC. This encodes CASSQAGTTRNYEQYF.

This sequence joins TRBV18 and TRBJ2-2; TRBD1 or TRBD2 may be the D gene (5 bases each). The V gene's germline CDR1 is KGHSH and CDR2 LQKENI. The CDR3 contains 13 residues. V was cut by 3 bases and J by 6 bases, with 8 bases left in between. CDR3 protein: CASSPGDAGELFF. The CDR3 DNA reads as TGTGCCAGCTCACCTGGGGACGCCGGGGAGCTGTTTTTT.

The sample holds a few counts of this clone. The chain employs TRBV28 and TRBJ1-5; tentative D call: TRBD1 (6 bases). Germline-derived CDR1 and CDR2 are MDHEN and SYDVKM. V gave up 5 bases and J gave up 2 bases, with 16 bases separating them. CDR3 length: 16 amino acids. As DNA, the CDR3 is TGTGCCAGCAGTCCCACAGGGCCGGGAGGCAATCAGCCCCAGCATTTT. It specifies CASSPTGPGGNQPQHF. Filled out from reference TRBV28 and TRBJ1-5, the complete variable domain reads DVKVTQSSRYLVKRTGEKVFLECVQDMDHENMFWYRQDPGLGLRLIYFSYDVKMKEKGDIPEGYSVSREKKERFSLILESASTNQTSMYLCASSPTGPGGNQPQHFGDGTRLSIL.

This clone was counted a few times. The chain is built from TRBV19 and TRBJ2-2; 10 positions agree with TRBD1. V lost 1 base, J lost 7 bases, and 3 bases stayed unmatched. Germline CDR1 reads LNHDA; CDR2 reads SQIVND (reference sequence). The CDR3 is 15 amino acids. CDR3 sequence: CASSIVDRGSGELFF. The CDR3 region has the DNA TGTGCCAGTAGTATAGTGGACAGGGGGAGCGGGGAGCTGTTTTTT.

J is TRBJ2-5 and V is TRBV9, with 8 positions matching TRBD2. The V gene end was trimmed by 2 bases and the J gene end by 4 bases; junction bases not matched to a gene: 7. CDR3 length: 15 amino acids. CDR1 and CDR2 (germline): SGDLS, YYNGEE. The CDR3 DNA reads TGTGCCAGCAGCGTTGAGCGGGAGATGGGAGAGACCCAGTACTTC. This encodes CASSVEREMGETQYF.

The genes are TRBV5-1 and TRBJ2-2; D is undetermined. The germline CDR1 and CDR2 sequences are SGHRS and YFSETQ. V was shortened by 4 bases and J by 2 bases, with 9 bases between the two germline ends. The CDR3 has 14 amino acids. The CDR3: CASSVGINTGELFF. The CDR3 nucleotides read TGCGCCAGCAGCGTGGGAATTAACACCGGGGAGCTGTTTTTT. The whole variable domain, filled in from reference TRBV5-1 and TRBJ2-2, reads KAGVTQTPRYLIKTRGQQVTLSCSPISGHRSVSWYQQTPGQGLQFLFEYFSETQRNKGNFPGRFSGRQFSNSRSEMNVSTLELGDSALYLCASSVGINTGELFFGEGSRLTVL.

Only a few counts were recorded for this clone. The CDR3 reads CSAGEGRGNTIYF. CDR3 coding DNA: TGCAGCGCCGGCGAGGGAAGGGGAAACACCATATATTTT. The gene calls are TRBV29-1 and TRBJ1-3; no clear D gene. The CDR3 is 13 amino acids. The V and J ends lost 7 bases and 4 bases respectively, with 14 bases between them. Germline V lookup: CDR1 SQVTM, CDR2 ANQGSEA.

In its sample, this clone was seen a few times. V is TRBV9 and J is TRBJ2-7; D ambiguous. The CDR3 runs 15 residues. CDR1 is SGDLS and CDR2 is YYNGEE in the germline V gene. Trimming pared 0 bases from V and 5 bases from J, leaving 15 bases between. CDR3 DNA sequence: TGTGCCAGCAGCGTAGCTTCGGGCCCGGGTCACGAGCAGTACTTC. Its protein product is CASSVASGPGHEQYF.

The chain links TRBV28 to TRBJ1-5; TRBD1 matches at 8 bases. This CDR3 region has 16 residues. The V and J ends lost 6 bases and 5 bases, in that order; junction bases with no gene match: 12. CDR1 and CDR2 (germline): MDHEN, SYDVKM. The CDR3 DNA is TGTGCCAGCAGCCCGTTAGGACAGGGAAAGGATCAGCCCCAGCATTTT. It codes for CASSPLGQGKDQPQHF.

The V gene is TRBV6-5, the J gene TRBJ1-1; D not resolved. Trimming took 6 bases from V and 1 from J, leaving 9 bases between them. Germline lookup yields CDR1 MNHEY and CDR2 SVGAGI. This CDR3 is built from 13 residues. CDR3 sequence reads: CASSPFSNTEAFF. The CDR3 DNA follows: TGTGCCAGCAGCCCCTTCTCGAACACTGAAGCTTTCTTT.

Only a few counts were recorded for this clone. Other DNA sequences in this sample translate to the same CDR3. The V and J genes are TRBV20-1 and TRBJ1-1, with unresolved D. V lost 3 bases and J lost 1, with 3 bases in between. The germline CDR1 and CDR2 sequences are DFQATT and SNEGSKA (reference sequence). The CDR3 loop spans 11 amino acids. The CDR3 spells CSASRNTEAFF. Written as DNA, the CDR3 is TGCAGTGCTAGCCGGAACACTGAAGCTTTCTTT.

The DNA for the CDR3 is TGTGCCAGCAGCTTGGCCAGGGACCGCGAGCAGTACTTC. The encoded protein is CASSLARDREQYF. V usage is TRBV5-4 and J usage is TRBJ2-7, with D tentatively TRBD1 or TRBD2 (5 bases each). This CDR3 is built from 13 residues. The V gene lost 0 bases and the J gene lost 6 bases, with 10 bases spanning the gap. The germline CDR1 and CDR2 sequences are SGHNT and YYREEE (reference sequence).

This clone was found a few times. The chain has TRBV14 and TRBJ2-5; no clear D. Deletions cut 4 bases from V and 5 bases from J, with 8 bases between. Germline lookup yields CDR1 SGHDN and CDR2 FVKESK. The CDR3 totals 12 residues. The CDR3 DNA is TGTGCCAGCAGCCGGACGTTGGAGACCCAGTACTTC. Protein sequence: CASSRTLETQYF.

This clone was found a few times. The chain recombines TRBV18 with TRBJ2-2, with D perhaps TRBD2 (7 bases). Trimming left V 3 bases short and J 5 bases short, with 16 bases between. Germline assignment: CDR1 KGHSH and CDR2 LQKENI. CDR3 length: 16 amino acids. In DNA form, the CDR3 reads TGTGCCAGCTCACCTCGGGACACCGGGGGGACCGGGGAGCTGTTTTTT. Translated: CASSPRDTGGTGELFF.

This clone was recorded a few times. The CDR3 DNA reads as TGTGCCAGCAGCTTATCCCCAGTACTGACCGGGGAGCTGTTTTTT. Protein product: CASSLSPVLTGELFF. The chain uses TRBV13 and TRBJ2-2; D remains ambiguous. Trimming took 2 bases from V and 5 from J, leaving 12 bases between them. The germline V gene encodes CDR1 PRHDT and CDR2 FYEKMQ (reference sequence). The CDR3 length is 15 residues.

This clone has only a few counts. In nucleotides, the CDR3 is TGTGCCAGCAGCGACCGGGGACAGGGGTACAATGAGCAGTTCTTC. It encodes CASSDRGQGYNEQFF. The chain employs TRBV11-2 and TRBJ2-1; TRBD1 matches 10 bases. The CDR3 consists of 15 residues. J lost 4 bases, V lost 5 bases, and 5 bases had no gene match. Germline V gene lookup returns CDR1 SGHAT and CDR2 FQNNGV.

This chain links TRBV2 with TRBJ1-2; D gene uncertain. CDR1 SNHLY and CDR2 FYNNEI come from the germline V gene. V was shortened by 0 bases and J by 3 bases, with 8 bases between the two germline ends. The CDR3 is made up of 14 amino acids. For the CDR3, the DNA is TGTGCCAGCAGTGAAGCTCGGGGTTACTATGGCTACACCTTC. Protein: CASSEARGYYGYTF.